The 16 T cell receptor beta chains below come from one sample, sequenced in a study of shared clonotypes between healthy human individuals. Profiling relied on immunoSEQ multiplex PCR, and the TCRdb table lists in-frame clones only, not all of them. Of millions of clones in the sample, just over 90% were seen once. Source material: naive CD4+ T cells from PBMCs. Described subset: CD45RA+ positively selected. The receptors derive from a man aged 18-30 years in good health. Some clones in this sample may be carry-over from other donors' samples.

The chain carries TRBV7-2 and TRBJ2-5; D unresolved. V lost 4 bases to trimming and J lost 3 bases, with 12 bases between them. Germline-derived CDR1 and CDR2 are SGHTA and FQGNSA. CDR3 length: 14 amino acids. The CDR3 is CASSSTGQKETQYF. The CDR3 bases are TGTGCCAGCAGCTCAACCGGCCAGAAAGAGACCCAGTACTTC.

The V and J genes are TRBV7-9 and TRBJ2-7, with 11 bases fitting TRBD2. The CDR3 is 17 residues long. Germline V lookup: CDR1 SEHNR, CDR2 FQNEAQ (reference sequence). The J segment lost 8 bases and the V segment lost 5 bases, leaving 17 bases of the junction unmatched. DNA for the CDR3: TGTGCCAGCAGCCGGGGACTAGCGGACCTACTACCGGGGAAGCAGTACTTC. Protein sequence: CASSRGLADLLPGKQYF.

A single count supports this clone. The chain couples TRBV7-6 to TRBJ2-1, with a possible D match to TRBD2 (6 bases). This CDR3 has 13 residues. V lost 3 bases, J lost 10 bases, and 13 bases lay in between. Per germline, CDR1 SGHVS and CDR2 FNYEAQ. CDR3 residues: CASSFAEGREQFF. CDR3 bases: TGTGCCAGCAGCTTCGCGGAGGGAAGGGAGCAGTTCTTC.

The rearrangement joins TRBV14 to TRBJ1-5, with a tentative D call TRBD1 (5 bases). The CDR3 sequence is 18 residues long. With 7 bases removed from V and 0 bases from J, the gap between germline ends came to 22 bases. Germline CDR1 reads SGHDN; CDR2 reads FVKESK. CDR3 bases: TGTGCCAGCATCCCACCTAAATCCATAGGGGTTAGCAATCAGCCCCAGCATTTT. This encodes CASIPPKSIGVSNQPQHF.

This clone was seen once. V gene TRBV5-5 combines with J gene TRBJ1-2, with D hard to call. This CDR3 contains 11 residues. V was pared by 4 bases and J by 3 bases, with 4 bases between. Germline V gene lookup returns CDR1 SGHKS and CDR2 YYEKEE (reference sequence). The DNA for the CDR3 is TGTGCCAGCAGCCGGGACTATGGCTACACCTTC. Amino acids: CASSRDYGYTF.

V is TRBV19 and J is TRBJ2-2, with D uncertain. CDR1 is LNHDA and CDR2 is SQIVND in the germline V gene (reference sequence). The CDR3 consists of 15 residues. Deletions cut 5 bases from V and 6 bases from J, with 16 bases between. CDR3 DNA sequence: TGTGCCAGTAGTCTGTACTCGGTGGTCCCCGGGGAGCTGTTTTTT. It yields the protein CASSLYSVVPGELFF.

The V and J genes are TRBV6-5 and TRBJ2-5, with no clear D. V was pared by 5 bases and J by 3 bases, with 16 bases between. The CDR3 spans 15 residues. Per the germline V gene, CDR1 is MNHEY and CDR2 is SVGAGI. CDR3 coding DNA: TGTGCCAGCAGTCAGATTCGAGTTTTGAAAGAGACCCAGTACTTC. Translating gives CASSQIRVLKETQYF.

This chain joins TRBV6-6 and TRBJ2-7; either TRBD1 or TRBD2 may fit D (5 bases each). The V and J ends lost 6 bases and 2 bases respectively, with 20 bases between them. CDR1 and CDR2 from the germline V gene are MNHNY and SVGAGI (reference sequence). The CDR3 covers 16 residues. DNA for the CDR3: TGTGCCAGCAGCCTGGCGCGAGGGGATGGGGCCTACGAGCAGTACTTC. It specifies CASSLARGDGAYEQYF.

The gene calls are TRBV7-9 and TRBJ2-1; D is possibly TRBD1 (6 bases). The CDR3 has 15 residues. Trimming shortened V by 4 bases and J by 8 bases, and 18 bases separated the two germline ends. Germline V gene sequence: CDR1 SEHNR, CDR2 FQNEAQ (reference sequence). This CDR3 reads CASSSTGTNSYEQFF. As DNA, the CDR3 is TGTGCCAGCAGCTCCACCGGGACAAACTCGTATGAGCAGTTCTTC.

This chain joins TRBV5-1 and TRBJ2-1; TRBD2 agrees at 13 bases. Losses at the gene ends were 3 bases for V and 2 bases for J; bases not matched to a gene: 2. The CDR3 runs 16 residues. The germline CDR1 and CDR2 sequences are SGHRS and YFSETQ. In DNA form, the CDR3 reads TGCGCCAGCAGCTCGACTAGCGGGAGGCCCTACAATGAGCAGTTCTTC. Translating gives CASSSTSGRPYNEQFF.

In the case of this clone: One junction end disagrees with the germline gene, perhaps due to a read error. The chain joins TRBV4-3 to TRBJ1-5, with D maybe TRBD1 (5 bases). Looked up from germline, CDR1 is LGHNA and CDR2 is YSLEER. The CDR3 totals 16 residues. CDR3 sequence reads: CASGQDGGGSNQPQHF. As DNA, the CDR3 is TGCGCCAGCGGCCAAGATGGCGGGGGTAGCAATCAGCCCCAGCATTTT.

The rearrangement joins TRBV5-4 to TRBJ2-1; TRBD1 matches at 7 bases. With 4 bases clipped from V and 7 bases from J, the junction kept 14 bases outside the gene matches. This CDR3 spans 16 amino acids. CDR1 is SGHNT and CDR2 is YYREEE in the germline V gene (reference sequence). The CDR3, as DNA: TGTGCCAGCAGCCGGTCACAGGGGCGGGTTGTGAATGAGCAGTTCTTC. It translates to CASSRSQGRVVNEQFF.

With respect to this clone: The same CDR3 arises from other DNA sequences in this sample as well. The chain combines TRBV28 with TRBJ1-2; 7 bases are shared with TRBD1. J was trimmed by 4 bases and V by 6 bases; bases with no gene match: 5. The CDR3 consists of 13 residues. Looked up from germline, CDR1 is MDHEN and CDR2 is SYDVKM. In nucleotides, the CDR3 is TGTGCCAGCAGACAAGGGGGCAGCTATGGCTACACCTTC. Its protein is CASRQGGSYGYTF.

The chain is built from TRBV6-1 and TRBJ1-1; 8 nucleotides line up with TRBD1. J was trimmed by 4 bases and V by 7 bases; bases with no gene match: 5. CDR3 length: 13 amino acids. Germline V gene data show CDR1 as MNHNS and CDR2 as SASEGT. This chain's CDR3 is CASTPGTGTEAFF. The CDR3, as DNA: TGTGCCAGCACTCCGGGGACAGGCACTGAAGCTTTCTTT.

V is TRBV28 and J is TRBJ2-4; D is perhaps TRBD1 or TRBD2 (5 bases each). Trimming took off 1 base at V and 0 bases at J, with 7 bases between the two ends. The CDR3 is 15 amino acids. The germline V gene encodes CDR1 MDHEN and CDR2 SYDVKM. CDR3 coding DNA: TGTGCCAGCAGTTTATTGGGGACAGCCAAAAACATTCAGTACTTC. It is translated as CASSLLGTAKNIQYF.

This sequence joins TRBV5-5 and TRBJ2-3, with D possibly TRBD1 on 5 matching bases. V shed 0 bases and J shed 6 bases, with 8 bases lying between them. CDR1 and CDR2 (germline): SGHKS, YYEKEE (reference sequence). The CDR3 covers 13 residues. The CDR3 nucleotides are TGTGCCAGCAGCTTGGCAGGGTCGGATACGCAGTATTTT. Its protein product is CASSLAGSDTQYF.